The clone carrying this T cell receptor (beta chain) was counted once. Its specificity is unknown. A read error may be the cause here, since a much bigger clone is one base away. This entry belongs to a study of T cells after yellow fever vaccination. Study as a whole: Preparation used SMART-Seq v4 Ultra Low Input for the low-cell-number fractions. Study observations and caveats: Most clones from primary vaccination resurfaced after the booster (about 95% CD4, around 90% CD8). Just a small share of clonotypes turned up in the CD4 compartment as well as the CD8 compartment.

The TCR cDNA carried a universal primer site and UMIs from 5'RACE template switching. TCRdb redid the calling of the 5' RACE reads with MiXCR, one entry per CDR3 protein. The data contain a few hundred thousand distinct CDR3 sequences, 6.7% of them seen just once; the ten biggest clones take up roughly 1%. The source is a man in his thirties or forties who received the YFV17D yellow fever vaccine. Sequenced material: CD4+ T cells sorted from PBMCs, taken on the day of the yellow fever booster vaccination.

DNA of the CDR3: TGTGCCAGCAGTTACTCAGTTCCTCAGGCGACTGAAGCTTTCTTT. This sequence encodes CASSYSVPQATEAFF. V and J are TRBV6-2 or TRBV6-3 and TRBJ1-1; unclear D gene. The CDR3 contains 15 residues. The V and J ends lost 0 bases and 5 bases respectively, with 13 bases between them. Germline values: CDR1 MNHEY, CDR2 SVGEGT.